What follows describes a single T cell receptor beta chain. This record comes from a study of PD-L1 blockade in urothelial cancer. Across the study: The patients' atezolizumab therapy, 1,200 mg intravenously every 3 weeks, started in about 2014. Male sex and bladder-origin urothelial cancer were recorded for about 85% of the roughly 30 patients. As for prior chemotherapy regimens, patients had received 0 to 3. At 3 weeks after treatment start (second dose) and again at 6 weeks, blood was analyzed.

Data came from immunoSEQ multiplex PCR; TCRdb stores just in-frame clones and leaves some out. The sample holds about 51,000 clones, about 86% seen once. The material sequenced was PBMCs, taken around atezolizumab (anti-PD-L1) treatment. This clonotype was obtained from a man between 60 and 75 years old with urothelial cancer.

The CDR3 bases are TGTGCCAGCAGCTTAACTAGCGGGAGTGATACGCAGTATTTT. Amino acids: CASSLTSGSDTQYF. This sequence joins TRBV11-3 and TRBJ2-3; 11 nucleotides agree with TRBD2. Germline V gene lookup returns CDR1 SGHNT and CDR2 YENEEA. This CDR3 comprises 14 residues. J was trimmed by 6 bases and V by 2 bases; bases with no gene match: 1.